Listed below are T cell receptor beta chains from one sample, sequenced in a study of blood T cell repertoires in COVID-19. Assay: immunoSEQ multiplex PCR; the TCRdb copy retains only in-frame clones and omits some. The sample holds nearly 350,000 clones, about 87% seen once. The sequenced sample was peripheral blood. The source is a woman in her forties or fifties with COVID-19, enrolled during active disease. Both conserved end residues are part of each CDR3. Clone size is shown for a subset of rows, as once, few, many or a class of expanded clone.

J gene	clone size	V gene	CDR3 protein
TRBJ2-3	.	TRBV24-1	CATASVGTDTQYF
TRBJ1-2	few	TRBV5-1	CASSGGRSRNGYTF
TRBJ1-4	.	TRBV30	CAWSVPEQATNEKLFF
TRBJ2-5	.	TRBV5-4	CASSLAGGGQETQYF
TRBJ2-1	.	TRBV2	CASSRRGDYNEQFF
TRBJ1-1	once	TRBV5-1	CASSLPETLNTEAFF
TRBJ2-3	.	TRBV7-2	CASSFSGTPSRSSDTQYF
TRBJ1-1	.	TRBV11-2	CASSLAGGSWTEAFF
TRBJ2-1	.	TRBV7-8	CASSLAARGLGVQYNEQFF
TRBJ2-1	.	TRBV14	CASTRLSGSMYEQFF
TRBJ2-2	.	TRBV7-2	CASSLRAGGRTGELFF
TRBJ2-5	.	TRBV23-1	CASSHRADFQETQYF
TRBJ2-7	few	TRBV6-5	CASSYSQGRYEQYF
TRBJ2-1	.	TRBV6-5	CASSYSSGRNNEQFF
TRBJ2-1	.	TRBV9	CASSTRQGRSGNEQFF
TRBJ2-5	.	TRBV29-1	CSEIGLQETQYF
TRBJ2-1	.	TRBV11-3	CASSLDWGLAGGNEQFF
TRBJ1-2	.	TRBV6-6	CASSRQGNYGYTF
TRBJ2-3	.	TRBV4-3	CASSQERGRGNTDTQYF
TRBJ1-2	.	TRBV30	CASKGNRKDNYGYTF
TRBJ1-3	.	TRBV19	CASRHPQGAGGNTIYF
TRBJ2-7	.	TRBV19	CASNPKYSFPSYEQYF
TRBJ2-1	.	TRBV2	CASSRGQGPNEQFF
TRBJ1-4	few	TRBV11-2	CASTARANEKLFF
TRBJ2-7	.	TRBV27	CASSLSVTSGSYEQYF
TRBJ1-5	.	TRBV6-5	CASRPTGTGYQPQHF
TRBJ2-7	.	TRBV6-6	CASSATGEQYF
TRBJ2-5	.	TRBV6-2/TRBV6-3	CASSYWASGSKETQYF
TRBJ2-5	.	TRBV25-1	CASRDFPANGQYF
TRBJ2-1	.	TRBV7-2	CASSPQFPGRGGSYNEQFF
TRBJ2-7	.	TRBV5-1	CASSYIGLAGAPYEQYF
TRBJ1-2	.	TRBV11-2	CASSLDGAISGYTF
TRBJ2-2	.	TRBV3-1/TRBV3-2	CASSQAGEGGELFF
TRBJ2-5	.	TRBV9	CASSAGASGQETQYF
TRBJ1-2	.	TRBV14	CASRSHRDLHYGYTF
TRBJ2-1	few	TRBV6-2/TRBV6-3	CASSLGLAGLEQFF